This T cell receptor beta chain was identified during a study of cytomegalovirus exposure and HLA in healthy donors. Findings and caveats of the study: The study designated about 160 TCR beta chains cytomegalovirus-associated.

Germline V CDR1 and CDR2: MNHNS, SASEGT. The CDR3 has 16 residues. The V gene lost 2 bases and the J gene lost 2 bases, with 16 bases spanning the gap. Details on this clone: The antigen is not known.

Primers included in the PCR were 60 Vbeta and 13 Jbeta primers. Here immunoSEQ multiplex PCR was the method, and the copy in TCRdb shows in-frame clones only, minus some. The sample lists 130,000 to 150,000 clones; 60% to 80% were seen once. The sequence derives from a woman aged 25-40 years in good health and CMV-seronegative. The chain recombines TRBV6-1 with TRBJ2-7; D uncertain. Sequenced: PBMCs. CDR3 sequence reads: CASSEFGQRVAYEQYF. The CDR3 DNA is TGTGCCAGCAGTGAATTTGGGCAGAGAGTCGCCTACGAGCAGTACTTC.